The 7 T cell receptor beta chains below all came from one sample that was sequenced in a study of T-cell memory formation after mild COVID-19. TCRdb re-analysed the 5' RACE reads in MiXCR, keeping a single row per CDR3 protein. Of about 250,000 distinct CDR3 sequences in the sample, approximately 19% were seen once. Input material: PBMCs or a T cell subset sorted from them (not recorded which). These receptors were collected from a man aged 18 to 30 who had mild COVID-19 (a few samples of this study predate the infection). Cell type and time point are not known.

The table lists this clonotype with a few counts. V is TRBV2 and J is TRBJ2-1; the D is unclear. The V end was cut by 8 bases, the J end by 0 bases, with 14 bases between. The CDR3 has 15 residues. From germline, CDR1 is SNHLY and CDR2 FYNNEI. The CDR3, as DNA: TGTGCCAGCTGGAAGGGTTGGAGCTCCTACAATGAGCAGTTCTTC. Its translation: CASWKGWSSYNEQFF.

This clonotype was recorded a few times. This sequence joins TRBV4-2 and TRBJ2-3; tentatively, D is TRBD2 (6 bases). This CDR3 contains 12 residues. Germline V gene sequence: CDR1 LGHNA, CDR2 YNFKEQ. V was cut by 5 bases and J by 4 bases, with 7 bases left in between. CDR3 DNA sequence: TGTGCCAGCAGCGGCGGGGCAGATACGCAGTATTTT. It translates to CASSGGADTQYF.

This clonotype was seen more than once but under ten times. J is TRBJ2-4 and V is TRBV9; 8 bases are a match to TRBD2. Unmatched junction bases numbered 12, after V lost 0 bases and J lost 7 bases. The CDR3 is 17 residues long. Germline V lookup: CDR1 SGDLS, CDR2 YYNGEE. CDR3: CASSVGGGTRVGNIQYF. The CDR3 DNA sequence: TGTGCCAGCAGCGTAGGCGGGGGGACCCGGGTCGGGAACATTCAGTACTTC.

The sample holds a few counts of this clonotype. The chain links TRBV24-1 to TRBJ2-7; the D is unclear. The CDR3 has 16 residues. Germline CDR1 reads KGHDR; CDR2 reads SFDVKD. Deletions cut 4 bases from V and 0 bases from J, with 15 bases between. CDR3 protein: CATSEGNGTPSYEQYV. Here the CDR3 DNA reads TGTGCCACCAGTGAGGGGAACGGAACGCCCTCCTACGAGCAGTACGTC.

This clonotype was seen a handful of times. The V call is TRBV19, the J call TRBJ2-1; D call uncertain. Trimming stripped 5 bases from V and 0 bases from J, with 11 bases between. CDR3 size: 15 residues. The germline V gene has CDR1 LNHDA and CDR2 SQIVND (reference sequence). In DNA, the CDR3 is TGTGCCAGTAGTGCGACCTCAAGCTCCTACAATGAGCAGTTCTTC. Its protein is CASSATSSSYNEQFF.

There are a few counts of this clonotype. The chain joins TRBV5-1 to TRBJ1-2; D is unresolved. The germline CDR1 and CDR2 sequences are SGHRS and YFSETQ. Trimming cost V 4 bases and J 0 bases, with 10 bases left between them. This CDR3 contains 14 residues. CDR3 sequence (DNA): TGCGCCAGCAGCCCCTCGGGCACTAACTATGGCTACACCTTC. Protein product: CASSPSGTNYGYTF.

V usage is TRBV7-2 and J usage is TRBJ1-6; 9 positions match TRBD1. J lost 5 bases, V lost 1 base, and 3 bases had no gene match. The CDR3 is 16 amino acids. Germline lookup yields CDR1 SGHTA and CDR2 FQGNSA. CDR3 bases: TGTGCCAGCAGCTTAGGGACAGGGGCAAATAATTCACCCCTCCACTTT. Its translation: CASSLGTGANNSPLHF. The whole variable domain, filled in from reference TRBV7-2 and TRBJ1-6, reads GAGVSQSPSNKVTEKGKDVELRCDPISGHTALYWYRQSLGQGLEFLIYFQGNSAPDKSGLPSDRFSAERTGGSVSTLTIQRTQQEDSAVYLCASSLGTGANNSPLHFGNGTRLTVT.